The clone carrying this T cell receptor beta chain was observed at least ten times. What it recognizes is unknown. This sample is drawn from a study of T cells in Graves' hyperthyroidism and ophthalmopathy. About the study: Any treatment followed the collection of peripheral blood at initial diagnosis. Study outcomes and limitations: Separation of ophthalmopathy from stable hyperthyroidism was achieved by a 13 V-J model.

The TCR beta CDR3 regions underwent amplification using RNA transcripts as the source. In the first-round RT-PCR of the TCR CDR3, the HTBI primer set was used. TCRdb called the multiplex PCR reads again in MiXCR, with one record for every CDR3 protein. The data hold approximately 640,000 distinct CDR3 sequences, with around 16% observed a single time. The definition of stable Graves' hyperthyroidism was no ophthalmopathy progression within 18 months. The source of this sequence is a man in his fifties or sixties with Graves' hyperthyroidism. Material: blood.

The CDR3 nucleotides read TGCAGCGTTGAAGTCACTAACTCTGGGGCCAACGTCCTGACTTTC. Its translation: CSVEVTNSGANVLTF. The chain combines TRBV29-1 with TRBJ2-6, with D hard to call. V lost 1 base and J 0 bases, leaving 7 bases between the germline ends. CDR3 length: 15 amino acids. Germline V lookup: CDR1 SQVTM, CDR2 ANQGSEA.